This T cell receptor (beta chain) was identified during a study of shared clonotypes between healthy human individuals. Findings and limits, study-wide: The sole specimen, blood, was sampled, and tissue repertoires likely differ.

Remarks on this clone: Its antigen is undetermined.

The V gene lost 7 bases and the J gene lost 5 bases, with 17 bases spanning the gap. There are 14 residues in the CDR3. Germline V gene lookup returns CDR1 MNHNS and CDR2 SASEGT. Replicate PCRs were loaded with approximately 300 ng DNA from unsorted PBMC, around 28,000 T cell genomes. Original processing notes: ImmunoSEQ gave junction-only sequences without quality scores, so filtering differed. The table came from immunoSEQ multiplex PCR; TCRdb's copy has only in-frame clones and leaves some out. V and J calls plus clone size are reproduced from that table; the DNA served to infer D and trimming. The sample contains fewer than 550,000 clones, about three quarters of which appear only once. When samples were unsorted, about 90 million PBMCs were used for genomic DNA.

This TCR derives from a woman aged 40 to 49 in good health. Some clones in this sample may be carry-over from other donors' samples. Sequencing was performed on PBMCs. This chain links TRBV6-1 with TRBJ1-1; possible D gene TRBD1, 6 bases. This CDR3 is CASTVGGLGTEAFF. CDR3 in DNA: TGTGCCAGCACCGTGGGGGGGCTGGGGACTGAAGCTTTCTTT.